This TCR beta chain was recorded in a study of shared clonotypes between healthy human individuals. TCRdb keeps only in-frame clones here, not all; method: immunoSEQ multiplex PCR. This table has some 2.1 million clones, about 95% appearing once. Germline CDR1 MNHGY, CDR2 SAAAGT. The ends were cut back, 2 bases at V and 6 bases at J, with 11 bases in the middle. The CDR3 extends over 14 amino acids. Cells designated naive CD8 were CD45RO-negative and were positively selected for CCR7, with terminally differentiated effector memory CD45RA+ cells excluded. The clonotype comes from a man younger than 30 in good health. The chain couples TRBV6-8 to TRBJ1-5; no firm D call. The specimen sequenced was naive CD8+ T cells sorted from blood. This CDR3 reads CASSYRRVSQPQHF. The CDR3 region has the DNA TGTGCCAGCAGTTACAGGAGGGTGAGTCAGCCCCAGCATTTT.